Here is one T cell receptor beta chain with its context. The specificity of this receptor is unknown. Within one base of it there is no much larger clone, and no base qualities were kept. Participants in the prospective study were aged roughly 18 to 89 years, lived in 20 to 30 United States geographic areas, and enrolled through a virtual design. Cohort assignment in the prospective study relied on participant-reported clinical history from a screening survey and a study questionnaire. Mobile phlebotomists in the prospective study collected whole blood, serum and a nasopharyngeal or oropharyngeal swab from every participant. Over an approximately 2-month period, participants in the prospective study had the option of providing additional blood draws and questionnaires. Prospective study blood samples were shipped either frozen or at room temperature before DNA extraction. The data belong to a study of blood T cell repertoires in COVID-19 (dated by TCRdb to the early 2020s). Background on the whole study: Samples from collaborators originated in the United States, Italy and Spain and spanned both the acute and convalescent phases of COVID-19. The material from the prospective study consisted of cDNA or gDNA derived from T cells, B-cell-depleted T cells, or PBMCs. Subjects who had been exposed to COVID-19, were actively infected with it, or had recovered from it provided the deeply sampled blood TCRbeta repertoires that made up the dataset. The repertoires were released in a freely available public database meant as a resource for research on the immune response to SARS-CoV-2. The samples were drawn from the first 160 participants of the ongoing ImmuneRACE study and from 1,254 subjects provided by 6 global collaborators. A de-identified subject ID, COVID-19 status, age in years and sex were almost always included in the sample metadata. Where HLA class I and class II types were available, the types were taken from metadata supplied by the sample provider, not from assay-based typing.

Taken from the germline V gene (reference sequence), the CDR1 and CDR2 loops are DFQATT and SNEGSKA. The CDR3 holds 11 amino acids from the cysteine to the phenylalanine. Only the CDR3 DNA is retained, 33 bases long and in frame from the first base. V is reduced by 7 bases and J by 8 bases, leaving a spacing of 14 bases between them. General findings and caveats noted by the study authors: Clinical and demographic metadata were provided uncurated, with the amount varying by source and participant.

TCRbeta CDR3 regions were amplified from genomic DNA using the immunoSEQ Assay, a bias-controlled multiplex PCR. On the study's bioinformatics: The number of nucleated cells in each sample was estimated from the amplification of reference gene primers within the assay. Sequence reads were collapsed and filtered to measure the absolute abundance of every unique TCRbeta CDR3 rearrangement. For each sample, productive Simpson clonality was calculated by taking the square root of Simpson's diversity index across productive rearrangements. In its TCRdb copy, this immuneACCESS table keeps in-frame sequences only and misses some clones. Where compared with another copy, unresolved V genes explain less than half of these, and the others have no known cause. The DNA gave D and trimming, while V, J and clone size come from that table. The sample has a few hundred thousand clones on record, just over 85% of them singletons. Around 4% of the sample rests with the top ten.

This clonotype was sampled from a woman aged 40 to 50 with acute COVID-19. The chain joins TRBV20-1 to TRBJ1-1; there is no confident call for the D gene. Sequencing used PBMCs or T cells enriched from blood (not recorded which). The DNA reads TGCAGTGTCCAGAGGGCTGCCGAAGCTTTCTTT. Its translation reads: CSVQRAAEAFF.